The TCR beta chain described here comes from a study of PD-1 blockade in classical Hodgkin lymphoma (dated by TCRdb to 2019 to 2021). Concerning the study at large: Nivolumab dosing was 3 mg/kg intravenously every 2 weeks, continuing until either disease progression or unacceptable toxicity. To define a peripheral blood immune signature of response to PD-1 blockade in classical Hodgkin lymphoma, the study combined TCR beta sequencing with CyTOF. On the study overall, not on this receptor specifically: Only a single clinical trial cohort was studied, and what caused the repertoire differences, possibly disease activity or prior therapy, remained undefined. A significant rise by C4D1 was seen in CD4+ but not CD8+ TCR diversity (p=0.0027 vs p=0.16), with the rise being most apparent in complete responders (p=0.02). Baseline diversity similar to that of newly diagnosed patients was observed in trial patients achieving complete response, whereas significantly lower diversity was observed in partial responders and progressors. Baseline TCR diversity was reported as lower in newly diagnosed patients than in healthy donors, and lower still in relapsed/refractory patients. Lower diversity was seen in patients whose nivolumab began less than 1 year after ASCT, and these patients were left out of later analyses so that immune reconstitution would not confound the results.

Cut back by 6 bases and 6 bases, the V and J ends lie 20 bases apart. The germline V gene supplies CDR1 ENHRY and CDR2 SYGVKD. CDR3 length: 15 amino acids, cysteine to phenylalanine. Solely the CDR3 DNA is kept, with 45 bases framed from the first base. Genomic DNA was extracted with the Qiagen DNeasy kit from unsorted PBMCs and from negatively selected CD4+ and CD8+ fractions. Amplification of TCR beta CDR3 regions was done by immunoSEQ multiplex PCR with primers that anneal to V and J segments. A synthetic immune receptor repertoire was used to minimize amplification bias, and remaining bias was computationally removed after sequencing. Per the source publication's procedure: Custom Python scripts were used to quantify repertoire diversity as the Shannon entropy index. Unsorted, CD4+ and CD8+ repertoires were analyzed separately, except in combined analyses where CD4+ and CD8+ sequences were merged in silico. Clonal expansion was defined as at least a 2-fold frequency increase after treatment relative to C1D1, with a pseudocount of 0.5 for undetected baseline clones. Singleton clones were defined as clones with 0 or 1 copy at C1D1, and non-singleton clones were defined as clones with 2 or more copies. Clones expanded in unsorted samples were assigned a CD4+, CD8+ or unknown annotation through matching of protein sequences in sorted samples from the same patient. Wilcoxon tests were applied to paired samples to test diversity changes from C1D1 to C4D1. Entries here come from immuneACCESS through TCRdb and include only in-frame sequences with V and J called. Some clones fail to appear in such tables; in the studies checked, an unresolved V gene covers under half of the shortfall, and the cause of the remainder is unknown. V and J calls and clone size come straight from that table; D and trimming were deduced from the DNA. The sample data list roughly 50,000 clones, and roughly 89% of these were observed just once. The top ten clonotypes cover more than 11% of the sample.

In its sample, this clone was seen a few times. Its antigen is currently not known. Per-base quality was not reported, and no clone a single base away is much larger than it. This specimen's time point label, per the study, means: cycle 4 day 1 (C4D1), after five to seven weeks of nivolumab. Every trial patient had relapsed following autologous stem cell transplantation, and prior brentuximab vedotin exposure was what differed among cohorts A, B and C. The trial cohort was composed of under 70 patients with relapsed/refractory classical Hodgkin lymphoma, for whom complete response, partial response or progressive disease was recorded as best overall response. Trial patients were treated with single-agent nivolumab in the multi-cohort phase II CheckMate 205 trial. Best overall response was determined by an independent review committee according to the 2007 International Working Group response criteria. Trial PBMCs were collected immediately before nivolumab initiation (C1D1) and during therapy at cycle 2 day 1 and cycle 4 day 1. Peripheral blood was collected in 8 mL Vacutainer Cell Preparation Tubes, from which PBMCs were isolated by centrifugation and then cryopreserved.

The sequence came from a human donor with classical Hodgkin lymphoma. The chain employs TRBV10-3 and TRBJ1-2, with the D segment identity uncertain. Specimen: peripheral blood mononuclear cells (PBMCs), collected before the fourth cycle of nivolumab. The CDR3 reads CAIRKDGGVANGYTF. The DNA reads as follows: TGTGCCATCAGGAAAGACGGCGGGGTTGCGAATGGCTACACCTTC.